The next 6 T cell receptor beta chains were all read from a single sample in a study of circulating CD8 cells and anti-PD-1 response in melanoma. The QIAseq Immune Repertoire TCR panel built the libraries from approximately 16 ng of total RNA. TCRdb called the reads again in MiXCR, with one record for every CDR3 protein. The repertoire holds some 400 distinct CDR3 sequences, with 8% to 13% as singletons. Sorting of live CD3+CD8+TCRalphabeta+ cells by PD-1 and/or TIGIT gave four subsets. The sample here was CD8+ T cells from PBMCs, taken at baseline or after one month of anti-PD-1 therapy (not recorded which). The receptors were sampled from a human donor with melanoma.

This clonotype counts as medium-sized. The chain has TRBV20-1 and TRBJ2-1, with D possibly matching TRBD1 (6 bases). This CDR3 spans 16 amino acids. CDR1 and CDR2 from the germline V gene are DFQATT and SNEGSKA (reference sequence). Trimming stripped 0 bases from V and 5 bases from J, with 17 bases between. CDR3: CSAREETGIIDNEQFF. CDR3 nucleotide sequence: TGCAGTGCTAGAGAGGAAACAGGGATTATTGACAATGAGCAGTTCTTC.

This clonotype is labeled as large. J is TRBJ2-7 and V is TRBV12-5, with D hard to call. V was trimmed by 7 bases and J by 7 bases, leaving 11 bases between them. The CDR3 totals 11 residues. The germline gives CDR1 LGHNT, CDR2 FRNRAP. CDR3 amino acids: CASVLGSEQYF. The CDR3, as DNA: TGTGCTAGTGTCTTGGGAAGTGAGCAGTACTTC.

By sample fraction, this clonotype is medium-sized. CDR3 sequence reads: CASSLLTGSSYNEQFF. The CDR3 region has the DNA TGTGCCAGCAGCCTCCTCACAGGGAGCTCCTACAATGAGCAGTTCTTC. The chain recombines TRBV9 with TRBJ2-1, with D possibly TRBD1 on 6 matching bases. Germline-derived CDR1 and CDR2 are SGDLS and YYNGEE. This CDR3 contains 16 residues. The V end lost 4 bases, the J end lost 0 bases, and 14 bases lay between the germline ends.

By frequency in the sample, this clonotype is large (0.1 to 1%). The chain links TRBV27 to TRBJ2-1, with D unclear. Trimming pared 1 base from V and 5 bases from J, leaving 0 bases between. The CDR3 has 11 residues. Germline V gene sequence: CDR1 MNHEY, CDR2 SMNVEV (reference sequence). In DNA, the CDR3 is TGTGCCAGCAGTTTATACAATGAGCAGTTCTTC. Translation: CASSLYNEQFF.

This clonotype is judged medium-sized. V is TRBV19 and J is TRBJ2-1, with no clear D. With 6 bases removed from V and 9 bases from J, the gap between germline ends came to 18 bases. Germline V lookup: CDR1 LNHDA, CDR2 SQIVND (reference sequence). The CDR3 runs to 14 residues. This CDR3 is CASSPIRSLGEQFF. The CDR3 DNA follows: TGTGCCAGTAGCCCAATACGGTCATTGGGTGAGCAGTTCTTC.

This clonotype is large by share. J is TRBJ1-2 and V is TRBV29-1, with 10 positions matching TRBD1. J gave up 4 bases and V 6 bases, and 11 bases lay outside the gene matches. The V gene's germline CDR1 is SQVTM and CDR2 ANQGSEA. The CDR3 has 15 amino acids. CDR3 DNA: TGCAGCGTCGAATTGGGGGACAGGGGATCCTATGGCTACACCTTC. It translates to CSVELGDRGSYGYTF.